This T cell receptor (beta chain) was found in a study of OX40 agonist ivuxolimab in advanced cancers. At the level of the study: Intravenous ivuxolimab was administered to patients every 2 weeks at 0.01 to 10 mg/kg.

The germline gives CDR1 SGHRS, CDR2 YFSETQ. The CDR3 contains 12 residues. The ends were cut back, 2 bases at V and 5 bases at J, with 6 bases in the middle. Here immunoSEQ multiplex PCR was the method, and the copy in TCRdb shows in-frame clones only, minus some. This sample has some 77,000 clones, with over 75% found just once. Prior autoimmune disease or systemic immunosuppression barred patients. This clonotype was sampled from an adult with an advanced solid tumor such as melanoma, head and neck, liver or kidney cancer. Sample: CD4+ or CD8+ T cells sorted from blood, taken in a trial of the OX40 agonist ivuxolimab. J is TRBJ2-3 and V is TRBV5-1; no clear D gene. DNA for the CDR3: TGCGCCAGCAGCTTAGGACGAGATACGCAGTATTTT. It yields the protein CASSLGRDTQYF.